The rows below give T cell receptor beta chains drawn from one sample of a study of blood T cell repertoires in COVID-19. Repertoires were generated with immunoSEQ multiplex PCR, while TCRdb's copy carries only in-frame clones and drops some. The repertoire holds fewer than 300,000 clones, with approximately 90% as singletons. The sequencing input was peripheral blood. Every receptor here comes from a young woman with COVID-19, enrolled during active disease. Both conserved end residues are part of each CDR3. A D gene is named only where the DNA matches it firmly. Clone size is given for some rows only: seen once, a few or many times, or a class if the clone is expanded.

j_call	d_call	v_call	cdr3_length	clone_size	cdr3_aa	cdr3_nt
TRBJ1-3	.	TRBV3-1/TRBV3-2	16	few	CASSRRTGDSGNTIYF	TGTGCCAGCAGCCGCCGGACGGGAGACTCTGGAAACACCATATATTTT
TRBJ1-5	.	TRBV7-2	13	.	CASSLQGNQPQHF	TGTGCCAGCAGCTTACAGGGGAATCAGCCCCAGCATTTT
TRBJ1-4	.	TRBV19	14	.	CASSIQGSSEKLFF	TGTGCCAGTAGTATTCAGGGCTCAAGTGAAAAACTGTTTTTT
TRBJ2-7	TRBD1	TRBV19	13	.	CASSLGTGEEQYF	TGTGCCAGTAGTCTCGGGACAGGGGAAGAGCAGTACTTC
TRBJ2-7	.	TRBV30	13	.	CAWSVGEAGRFYF	TGTGCCTGGAGTGTAGGGGAGGCCGGCAGGTTCTACTTC
TRBJ1-2	TRBD1	TRBV5-5	15	.	CASSLAGQGTYGYTF	TGTGCCAGCAGCTTGGCCGGACAGGGGACCTATGGCTACACCTTC
TRBJ1-2	.	TRBV27	13	few	CASSQRANYGYTF	TGTGCCAGCAGTCAGCGGGCGAACTATGGCTACACCTTC
TRBJ2-5	.	TRBV6-2/TRBV6-3	12	.	CASSPGEETQYF	TGTGCCAGCAGCCCAGGGGAAGAGACCCAGTACTTC
TRBJ1-2	.	TRBV7-8	15	.	CASSLEIGGNYGYTF	TGTGCCAGCAGCTTAGAAATAGGAGGAAACTATGGCTACACCTTC
TRBJ2-7	TRBD1	TRBV2	13	few	CASGGQGTYEQYF	TGTGCCAGCGGGGGACAGGGAACCTACGAGCAGTACTTC
TRBJ2-1	TRBD2	TRBV6-5	15	once	CASRGTSGTYNEQFF	TGTGCCAGCAGGGGGACTAGCGGGACCTACAATGAGCAGTTCTTC
TRBJ1-6	TRBD1	TRBV5-4	17	.	CASSWRTGAGSNSPLHF	TGTGCCAGCAGCTGGAGAACAGGGGCCGGTTCTAATTCACCCCTCCACTTT
TRBJ2-7	TRBD2	TRBV11-2	14	.	CASSPGTSGYEQYF	TGTGCCAGCAGCCCCGGGACTAGCGGTTACGAGCAGTACTTC
TRBJ2-1	.	TRBV27	18	.	CASSLFSPTRAGYNEQFF	TGTGCCAGCAGTTTATTCTCCCCTACTAGAGCTGGGTACAATGAGCAGTTCTTC
TRBJ1-2	TRBD1	TRBV9	16	.	CASSGGTGGTNYGYTF	TGTGCCAGCAGCGGGGGGACAGGGGGCACCAACTATGGCTACACCTTC
TRBJ1-2	.	TRBV5-8	15	few	CASSILDSLNYGYTF	TGTGCCAGCAGCATCCTGGACAGCCTTAACTATGGCTACACCTTC
TRBJ1-1	.	TRBV5-4	14	.	CASSFRGLNTEAFF	TGTGCCAGCAGCTTTAGGGGCTTGAACACTGAAGCTTTCTTT
TRBJ1-6	TRBD1	TRBV7-9	14	.	CASSSGTGEAPLHF	TGTGCCAGCAGTTCCGGGACAGGGGAGGCACCCCTCCACTTT
TRBJ1-1	TRBD1	TRBV7-2	14	.	CASSPRQGDTEAFF	TGTGCCAGCAGCCCTAGACAGGGTGACACTGAAGCTTTCTTT
TRBJ2-2	.	TRBV4-1	15	.	CASSQARGNTGELFF	TGCGCCAGCAGCCAAGCCAGGGGGAACACCGGGGAGCTGTTTTTT
TRBJ1-2	.	TRBV5-6	15	.	CASSLGRPVRYGYTF	TGTGCCAGCAGCTTGGGGAGGCCAGTCCGCTATGGCTACACCTTC
TRBJ2-1	.	TRBV28	15	once	CASSFLTNLAIEQFF	TGTGCCAGCAGTTTCCTCACTAATCTAGCGATTGAGCAGTTCTTC
TRBJ1-5	TRBD1	TRBV27	18	few	CASRQAATGQGLRQPQHF	TGTGCCAGCAGACAAGCCGCTACGGGACAGGGACTGAGACAGCCCCAGCATTTT
TRBJ1-4	.	TRBV29-1	13	.	CSVGGFANEKLFF	TGCAGCGTTGGAGGGTTTGCTAATGAAAAACTGTTTTTT
TRBJ1-5	TRBD1	TRBV19	17	.	CASSRETGGASNQPQHF	TGTGCCAGTAGTAGAGAGACAGGGGGCGCGAGCAATCAGCCCCAGCATTTT
TRBJ2-5	.	TRBV19	13	.	CASSMDTQETQYF	TGTGCCAGTAGTATGGACACCCAAGAGACCCAGTACTTC
TRBJ1-1	.	TRBV7-9	15	.	CASSVSGPFYTEAFF	TGTGCCAGCAGCGTATCAGGGCCCTTCTACACTGAAGCTTTCTTT
TRBJ2-5	TRBD2	TRBV10-3	16	.	CAIRGGFGGGQETQYF	TGTGCCATCAGAGGCGGGTTTGGCGGGGGTCAAGAGACCCAGTACTTC
TRBJ2-7	.	TRBV24-1	14	.	CATSDSDKAYEQYF	TGTGCCACCAGTGATTCAGACAAGGCCTACGAGCAGTACTTC
TRBJ1-1	TRBD1	TRBV19	12	.	CASHLGQGEAFF	TGTGCCAGCCACCTGGGACAGGGTGAAGCTTTCTTT
TRBJ1-2	TRBD1	TRBV30	13	.	CAWRMDRESGYTF	TGTGCCTGGAGGATGGACAGGGAGAGCGGCTACACCTTC
TRBJ2-2	.	TRBV27	17	once	CASSQNRGLLNTGELFF	TGTGCCAGCTCCCAAAACAGGGGACTTTTGAACACCGGGGAGCTGTTTTTT
TRBJ1-5	.	TRBV28	16	.	CASRDITQGSNQPQHF	TGTGCCAGCAGAGACATTACCCAGGGTTCCAATCAGCCCCAGCATTTT
TRBJ2-5	TRBD2	TRBV12-3/TRBV12-4	13	few	CASSQSGRETQYF	TGTGCCAGCTCACAAAGCGGGAGAGAGACCCAGTACTTC
TRBJ2-1	.	TRBV5-8	15	.	CASSFLVASVHEQFF	TGTGCCAGCAGCTTTCTTGTGGCTAGCGTTCATGAGCAGTTCTTC